This T cell receptor beta chain emerged from a study of brain T cells in children with intractable seizures. Findings of the study overall: Patients' HCMV serostatus was unknown; virus specificity rests on CDR3 similarity alone. Clones missing pre-surgery may reflect undersampling of that blood sample.

Of note for this clone: Its antigen remains unknown.

Germline lookup yields CDR1 SGHDT and CDR2 YYEEEE. This CDR3 is 17 amino acids long. Trimming stripped 4 bases from V and 1 base from J, with 20 bases between. The method was immunoSEQ multiplex PCR; TCRdb's version includes in-frame clones alone and lacks a portion of them. Altogether 60,000 to 85,000 clones are present, just over 90% being singletons, with the ten largest covering around 1.4%. Sequencing was limited to surgery cases with top T cell transcript signatures in brain tissue. Pre-surgery treatment included at least one anti-epileptic drug. This TCR derives from a boy in the first two years of life with tuberous sclerosis and intractable seizures. Here the sequenced sample was peripheral blood, taken at surgery. This chain joins TRBV5-6 and TRBJ2-5; possible D gene TRBD1, 6 bases. The CDR3 nucleotides read TGTGCCAGCAGCCGACTAATACAGGGTATTCGCCAAGAGACCCAGTACTTC. Amino acids: CASSRLIQGIRQETQYF.